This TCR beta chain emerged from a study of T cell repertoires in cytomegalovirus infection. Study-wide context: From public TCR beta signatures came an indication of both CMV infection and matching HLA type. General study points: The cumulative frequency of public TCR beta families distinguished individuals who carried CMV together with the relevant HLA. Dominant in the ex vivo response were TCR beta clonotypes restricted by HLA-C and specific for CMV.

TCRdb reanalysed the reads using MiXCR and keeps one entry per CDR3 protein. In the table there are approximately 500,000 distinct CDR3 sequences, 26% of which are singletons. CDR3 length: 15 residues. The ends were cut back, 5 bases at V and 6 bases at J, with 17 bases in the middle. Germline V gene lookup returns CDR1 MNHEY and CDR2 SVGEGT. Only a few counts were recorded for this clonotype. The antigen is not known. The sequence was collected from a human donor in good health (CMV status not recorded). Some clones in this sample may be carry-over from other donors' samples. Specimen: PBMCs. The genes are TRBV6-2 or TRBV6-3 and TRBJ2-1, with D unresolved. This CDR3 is CASSLTRHPSNEQFF. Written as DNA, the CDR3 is TGTGCCAGCAGTCTGACCCGCCACCCATCCAATGAGCAGTTCTTC.